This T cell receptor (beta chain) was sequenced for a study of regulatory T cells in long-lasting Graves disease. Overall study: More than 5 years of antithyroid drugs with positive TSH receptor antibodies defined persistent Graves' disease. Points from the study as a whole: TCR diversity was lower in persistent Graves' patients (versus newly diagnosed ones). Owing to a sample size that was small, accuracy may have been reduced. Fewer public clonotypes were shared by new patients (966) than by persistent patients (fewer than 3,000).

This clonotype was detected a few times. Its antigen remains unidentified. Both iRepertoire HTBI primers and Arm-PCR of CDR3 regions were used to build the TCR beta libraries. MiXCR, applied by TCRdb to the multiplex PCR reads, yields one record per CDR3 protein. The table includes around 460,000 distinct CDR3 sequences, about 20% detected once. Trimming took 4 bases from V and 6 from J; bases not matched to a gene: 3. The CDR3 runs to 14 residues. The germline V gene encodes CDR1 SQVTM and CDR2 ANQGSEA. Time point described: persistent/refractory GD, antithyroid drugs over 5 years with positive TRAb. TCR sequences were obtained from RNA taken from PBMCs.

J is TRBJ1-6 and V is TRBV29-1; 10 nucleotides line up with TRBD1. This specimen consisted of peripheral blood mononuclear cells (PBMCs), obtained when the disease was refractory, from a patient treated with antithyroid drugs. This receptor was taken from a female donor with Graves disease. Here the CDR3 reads CSVAGDRGNSPLHF. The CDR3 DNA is TGCAGCGTTGCCGGGGACAGGGGTAATTCACCCCTCCACTTT.